This TCR beta chain was observed in a study of cytomegalovirus exposure and HLA in healthy donors. Primers for the PCR totalled 60 Vbeta and 13 Jbeta. The data were produced by immunoSEQ multiplex PCR, yet TCRdb's version contains in-frame clones alone and is incomplete. Of about 89,000 clones in the sample, 60% to 80% were seen once. Findings and limits, study-wide: There were several of the most significant clusters that appeared linked to common viral pathogens in a later analysis. A missense DCLRE1C variant was associated with V- and J-gene trimming of TCR beta chains in a later analysis, and an independent cohort replicated the association.

A word on this clone: No antigen is known for it.

V shed 4 bases and J shed 0 bases, with 10 bases lying between them. Per the germline V gene, CDR1 is SQVTM and CDR2 is ANQGSEA. The CDR3 sequence is 14 residues long. The chain is built from TRBV29-1 and TRBJ2-1; a possible D gene is TRBD2 (6 bases). The sequence was collected from a man aged 30 to 45 in good health and CMV-seronegative. Sample: PBMCs. Here the CDR3 reads CSVVLAPSYNEQFF. CDR3 nucleotides: TGCAGCGTTGTACTAGCACCCTCCTACAATGAGCAGTTCTTC.